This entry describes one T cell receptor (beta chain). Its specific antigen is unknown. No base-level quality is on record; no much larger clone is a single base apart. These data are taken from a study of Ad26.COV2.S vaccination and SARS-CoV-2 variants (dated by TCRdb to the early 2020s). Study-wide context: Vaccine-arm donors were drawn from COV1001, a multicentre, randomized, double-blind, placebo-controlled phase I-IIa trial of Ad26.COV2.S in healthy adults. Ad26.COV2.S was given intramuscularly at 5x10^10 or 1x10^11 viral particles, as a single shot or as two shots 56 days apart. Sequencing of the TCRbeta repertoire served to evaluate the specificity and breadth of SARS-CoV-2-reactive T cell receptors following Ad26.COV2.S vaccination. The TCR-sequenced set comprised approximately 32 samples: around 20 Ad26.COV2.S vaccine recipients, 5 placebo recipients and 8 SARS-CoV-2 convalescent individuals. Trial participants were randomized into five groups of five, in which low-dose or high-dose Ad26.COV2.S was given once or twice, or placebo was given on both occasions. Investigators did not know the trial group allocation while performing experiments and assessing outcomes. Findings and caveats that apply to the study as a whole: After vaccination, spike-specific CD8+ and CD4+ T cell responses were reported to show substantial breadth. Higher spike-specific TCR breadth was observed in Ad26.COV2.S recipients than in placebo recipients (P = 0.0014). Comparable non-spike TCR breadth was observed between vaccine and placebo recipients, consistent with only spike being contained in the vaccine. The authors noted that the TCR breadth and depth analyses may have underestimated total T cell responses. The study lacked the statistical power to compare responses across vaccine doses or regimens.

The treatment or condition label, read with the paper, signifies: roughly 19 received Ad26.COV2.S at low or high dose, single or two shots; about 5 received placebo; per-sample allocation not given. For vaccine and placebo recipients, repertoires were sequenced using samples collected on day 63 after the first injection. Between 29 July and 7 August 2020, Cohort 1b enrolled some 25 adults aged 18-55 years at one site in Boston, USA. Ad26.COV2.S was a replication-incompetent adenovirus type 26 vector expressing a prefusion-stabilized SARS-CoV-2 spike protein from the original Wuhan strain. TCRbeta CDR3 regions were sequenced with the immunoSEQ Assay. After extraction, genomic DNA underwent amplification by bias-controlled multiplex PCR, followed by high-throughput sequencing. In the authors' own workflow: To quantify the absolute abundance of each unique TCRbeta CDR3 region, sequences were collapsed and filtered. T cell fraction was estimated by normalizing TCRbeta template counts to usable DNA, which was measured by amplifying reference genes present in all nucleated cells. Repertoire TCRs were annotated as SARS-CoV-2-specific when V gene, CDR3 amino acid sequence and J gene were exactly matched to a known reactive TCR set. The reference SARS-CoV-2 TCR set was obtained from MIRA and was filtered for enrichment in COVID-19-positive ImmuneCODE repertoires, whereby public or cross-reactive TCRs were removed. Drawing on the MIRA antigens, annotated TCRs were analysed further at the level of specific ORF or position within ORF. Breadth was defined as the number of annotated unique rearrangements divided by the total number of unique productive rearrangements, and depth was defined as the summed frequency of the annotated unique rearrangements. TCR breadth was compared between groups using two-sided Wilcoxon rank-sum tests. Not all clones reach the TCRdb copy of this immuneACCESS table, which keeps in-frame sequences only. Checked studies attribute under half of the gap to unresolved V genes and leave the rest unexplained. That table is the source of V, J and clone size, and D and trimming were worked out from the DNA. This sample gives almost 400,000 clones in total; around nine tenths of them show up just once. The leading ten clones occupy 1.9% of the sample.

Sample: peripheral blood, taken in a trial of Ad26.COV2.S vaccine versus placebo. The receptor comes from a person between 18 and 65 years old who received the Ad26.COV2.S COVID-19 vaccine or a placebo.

The CDR3 in this case is CASSVGQRQETQYF. The DNA sequence follows: TGTGCCAGCAGCGTAGGGCAGCGTCAAGAGACCCAGTACTTC. The chain was built from TRBV9 and TRBJ2-5, with the D gene call left open. V loses 0 bases, J loses 2 bases, and the germline ends lie 8 bases apart. CDR1 SGDLS and CDR2 YYNGEE were looked up in the germline V gene. Spanning cysteine to phenylalanine, the CDR3 consists of 14 amino acids. Kept here is only the CDR3 DNA, which spans 42 bases and is read in frame from base 1.